Following are 21 T cell receptor beta chains from one sample sequenced in a study of OX40 agonist ivuxolimab in advanced cancers. Clones were sequenced by immunoSEQ multiplex PCR, and TCRdb holds only the in-frame ones, with some missing. The data show under 50,000 clones, more than 75% seen once. The sample was CD4+ or CD8+ T cells sorted from blood, taken in a trial of the OX40 agonist ivuxolimab. The source of these receptors is an adult with an advanced solid tumor such as melanoma, head and neck, liver or kidney cancer.

The chain joins TRBV10-3 to TRBJ2-2; maybe TRBD2 (7 bases). Trimming pared 0 bases from V and 4 bases from J, leaving 9 bases between. Germline V gives CDR1 ENHRY, CDR2 SYGVKD. This CDR3 region has 15 residues. CDR3 in amino acids: CAISESGGPTGELFF. Written as DNA, the CDR3 is TGTGCCATCAGTGAGTCGGGGGGGCCCACCGGGGAGCTGTTTTTT.

The chain carries TRBV9 and TRBJ2-7, with D perhaps matching TRBD1 or TRBD2 (6 bases each). Deletions cut 7 bases from V and 2 bases from J, with 22 bases between. This CDR3 is built from 16 residues. The V gene's germline CDR1 is SGDLS and CDR2 YYNGEE. CDR3 bases: TGTGCCAGCGCCCGGGATCTAACGGGGGCCCCCTACGAGCAGTACTTC. This translates into CASARDLTGAPYEQYF.

The rearrangement joins TRBV13 to TRBJ1-2; possibly TRBD1 for D (5 bases). CDR1 is PRHDT and CDR2 is FYEKMQ in the germline V gene (reference sequence). This CDR3 is 13 amino acids long. V was trimmed by 5 bases and J by 3 bases, leaving 10 bases between them. CDR3 DNA sequence: TGTGCCAGCAGCCCCCCGGGGGACTATGGCTACACCTTC. Translating it yields CASSPPGDYGYTF.

The chain carries TRBV2 and TRBJ1-1; the D is unclear. V was shortened by 2 bases and J by 10 bases, with 14 bases between the two germline ends. The CDR3 has 13 residues. Germline V CDR1 and CDR2: SNHLY, FYNNEI. For the CDR3, the DNA is TGTGCCAGCAGTGAAACAAAAAGCTACGGAGCTTTCTTT. Its translation: CASSETKSYGAFF. Full variable domain (rest looked up from reference TRBV2 and TRBJ1-1): EPEVTQTPSHQVTQMGQEVILRCVPISNHLYFYWYRQILGQKVEFLVSFYNNEISEKSEIFDDQFSVERPDGSNFTLKIRSTKLEDSAMYFCASSETKSYGAFFGQGTRLTVV.

V usage is TRBV28 and J usage is TRBJ1-1; no clear D gene. This CDR3 comprises 12 residues. With 6 bases removed from V and 3 bases from J, the gap between germline ends came to 8 bases. Germline values: CDR1 MDHEN, CDR2 SYDVKM. The DNA of the CDR3 is TGTGCCAGCAGCGACCAGTACACTGAAGCTTTCTTT. This encodes CASSDQYTEAFF. Using reference TRBV28 and TRBJ1-1 for the parts outside the CDR3, the full variable domain is DVKVTQSSRYLVKRTGEKVFLECVQDMDHENMFWYRQDPGLGLRLIYFSYDVKMKEKGDIPEGYSVSREKKERFSLILESASTNQTSMYLCASSDQYTEAFFGQGTRLTVV.

The chain recombines TRBV11-2 with TRBJ2-3; perhaps TRBD2 as D (6 bases). The germline gives CDR1 SGHAT, CDR2 FQNNGV. The CDR3 totals 15 residues. The V end lost 2 bases, the J end lost 0 bases, and 9 bases lay between the germline ends. DNA for the CDR3: TGTGCCAGCAGCTTACTAGCGAGTAGCACAGATACGCAGTATTTT. It is translated as CASSLLASSTDTQYF.

J is TRBJ2-1 and V is TRBV4-2, with 7 bases identical to TRBD2. CDR1 is LGHNA and CDR2 is YNFKEQ in the germline V gene. The J segment lost 7 bases and the V segment lost 3 bases, leaving 6 bases of the junction unmatched. This CDR3 has 14 amino acids. The CDR3 bases are TGTGCCAGCAGCCAGCTAGCGGCCCTAAATGAGCAGTTCTTC. It specifies CASSQLAALNEQFF.

The rearrangement uses TRBV19 and TRBJ2-5; D unresolved. The CDR3 covers 11 residues. V lost 5 bases and J lost 5, with 6 bases in between. Germline loops: CDR1 LNHDA, CDR2 SQIVND (reference sequence). The CDR3 bases are TGTGCCAGTAGTCTCAGGGAGACCCAGTACTTC. Its translation is CASSLRETQYF.

This chain uses TRBV7-9 with TRBJ1-2; D perhaps matches TRBD1 (6 bases). Germline V gene lookup returns CDR1 SEHNR and CDR2 FQNEAQ (reference sequence). This CDR3 has 14 amino acids. The V and J ends lost 5 bases and 2 bases respectively, with 12 bases between them. The CDR3: CASSLGGENYGYTF. The CDR3 DNA is TGTGCCAGCAGCCTAGGGGGGGAGAACTATGGCTACACCTTC.

The chain combines TRBV9 with TRBJ2-2; D unclear. CDR1 is SGDLS, CDR2 YYNGEE, per germline. Trimming stripped 4 bases from V and 2 bases from J, with 6 bases between. The CDR3 is 13 amino acids. The CDR3 region has the DNA TGTGCCAGCAGCCATGATAACACCGGGGAGCTGTTTTTT. Amino acid sequence: CASSHDNTGELFF.

V is TRBV5-1 and J is TRBJ2-3; D possibly corresponds to TRBD1 (6 bases). Trimming cost V 4 bases and J 1 base, with 19 bases left between them. Germline CDR1 and CDR2: SGHRS and YFSETQ. The CDR3 consists of 17 residues. This chain's CDR3 is CASSDLRDTYRTDTQYF. The CDR3 DNA is TGCGCCAGCAGCGATCTTCGGGACACGTACCGCACAGATACGCAGTATTTT.

The V and J genes are TRBV19 and TRBJ1-4; TRBD1 might be the D (6 bases). CDR1 and CDR2 from the germline V gene are LNHDA and SQIVND (reference sequence). V lost 6 bases and J 5 bases, leaving 16 bases between the germline ends. The CDR3 is 15 amino acids. The CDR3 bases are TGTGCCAGTAGCCCAGGGCGGCAGGGGAATGAAAAACTGTTTTTT. Translated, it gives CASSPGRQGNEKLFF. The whole variable domain, remainder taken from reference TRBV19 and TRBJ1-4, is DGGITQSPKYLFRKEGQNVTLSCEQNLNHDAMYWYRQDPGQGLRLIYYSQIVNDFQKGDIAEGYSVSREKKESFPLTVTSAQKNPTAFYLCASSPGRQGNEKLFFGSGTQLSVL.

The chain links TRBV5-1 to TRBJ2-7; TRBD1 is a possible D gene (6 bases). This CDR3 region has 16 residues. V lost 7 bases to trimming and J lost 0 bases, with 20 bases between them. Per the germline V gene, CDR1 is SGHRS and CDR2 is YFSETQ. The CDR3 coding sequence is TGCGCCAGCCGACCAGATCTGGGGGCTTCCTCCTACGAGCAGTACTTC. This codes for CASRPDLGASSYEQYF.

In its sample, this clone was seen a few times. This chain uses TRBV6-6 with TRBJ2-5, with D hard to call. Germline CDR1 and CDR2: MNHNY and SVGAGI (reference sequence). The V end lost 3 bases, the J end lost 4 bases, and 12 bases lay between the germline ends. This CDR3 contains 14 residues. This CDR3 is CASSYRTALETQYF. DNA for the CDR3: TGTGCCAGCAGTTATCGAACGGCCTTAGAGACCCAGTACTTC.

The rearrangement uses TRBV30 and TRBJ1-1; tentative D call: TRBD1 (6 bases). The V gene's germline CDR1 is GTSNPN and CDR2 SVGIG (reference sequence). The V end was cut by 3 bases, the J end by 5 bases, with 13 bases between. The CDR3 spans 13 residues. DNA for the CDR3: TGTGCCTGGAGAAGGGGGTTCGGGACTGAAGCTTTCTTT. This sequence encodes CAWRRGFGTEAFF.

The chain's CDR3 is CASSYSGVSGANVLTF. The CDR3 coding sequence is TGTGCCAGCAGTTACTCAGGGGTATCCGGGGCCAACGTCCTGACTTTC. The chain combines TRBV6-5 with TRBJ2-6; D perhaps matches TRBD1 (5 bases). Germline V gives CDR1 MNHEY, CDR2 SVGAGI. This CDR3 comprises 16 residues. Trimming stripped 0 bases from V and 4 bases from J, with 10 bases between.

The chain links TRBV6-1 to TRBJ1-2; D is undetermined. The germline V and J ends were trimmed by 2 bases and 5 bases, with 15 bases remaining between them. Germline loops: CDR1 MNHNS, CDR2 SASEGT. The CDR3 sequence is 15 residues long. CDR3 in amino acids: CASSELDGRSYGYTF. The CDR3 coding sequence is TGTGCCAGCAGTGAATTGGACGGAAGATCATATGGCTACACCTTC.

The chain has TRBV19 and TRBJ2-6; 9 bases map to TRBD1. Germline V gene lookup returns CDR1 LNHDA and CDR2 SQIVND (reference sequence). The CDR3 totals 18 residues. The J segment lost 0 bases and the V segment lost 1 base, leaving 4 bases of the junction unmatched. CDR3 protein: CASSIGWGQGSGANVLTF. The CDR3 DNA reads TGTGCCAGTAGTATAGGGTGGGGACAGGGCTCTGGGGCCAACGTCCTGACTTTC.

The rearrangement uses TRBV12-5 and TRBJ2-1; 9 positions agree with TRBD2. Germline V lookup: CDR1 LGHNT, CDR2 FRNRAP. The CDR3 runs 15 residues. The V gene end was trimmed by 5 bases and the J gene end by 4 bases; junction bases not matched to a gene: 6. The chain's CDR3 is CASGTPLAGYNEQFF. Written as DNA, the CDR3 is TGTGCTAGTGGTACACCGCTAGCGGGGTACAATGAGCAGTTCTTC.

The chain joins TRBV6-6 to TRBJ1-2; 8 bases line up with TRBD1. The length of the CDR3 is 13 residues. Germline V lookup: CDR1 MNHNY, CDR2 SVGAGI (reference sequence). With 6 bases clipped from V and 8 bases from J, the junction kept 8 bases outside the gene matches. As DNA, the CDR3 is TGTGCCAGCAGGAGGACAGGGTCGGGGGGCTACACCTTC. Residues: CASRRTGSGGYTF.

This chain uses TRBV30 with TRBJ2-5, with no clear D. V lost 1 base to trimming and J lost 4 bases, with 10 bases between them. The CDR3 consists of 13 residues. Germline CDR1 and CDR2: GTSNPN and SVGIG (reference sequence). The DNA of the CDR3 is TGTGCCTGGAGTGAGGGTGGGCCAGAGACCCAGTACTTC. Its protein is CAWSEGGPETQYF.